This entry features one TCR beta chain sequence. The source of the sample is a study of blood T cell repertoires in COVID-19. Study-level information: Italy, Spain and the United States were the sources of the convalescent and acute COVID-19 samples. PBMCs, B-cell-depleted T cells, or T cells were the source of the cDNA or gDNA that made up the material.

Original methodology: Amplification from reference gene primers served as the basis for estimated nucleated cell counts. Using immunoSEQ multiplex PCR, the repertoire was profiled, and TCRdb retains in-frame clones only, with some absent. V, J and clone size are those of that table, while D and trimming were read from the DNA. The sample lists roughly 100,000 clones; about 72% were seen once. The V and J ends lost 2 bases and 9 bases respectively, with 17 bases between them. This CDR3 comprises 16 residues. Looked up from germline, CDR1 is SEHNR and CDR2 is FQNEAQ (reference sequence). The clonotype was recovered from a man aged 55 to 70 with active or convalescent COVID-19. Sequencing used peripheral blood. V is TRBV7-9 and J is TRBJ1-6; tentative D call: TRBD1 (5 bases). The CDR3 is CASSLSSGPGGSPLHF. The CDR3 region has the DNA TGTGCCAGCAGCTTATCTTCCGGGCCCGGGGGTTCACCCCTCCACTTT.